These 6 T cell receptor beta chains were sequenced from one sample in a study of T cells in localized non-small cell lung cancer. This table comes from immunoSEQ multiplex PCR, and its TCRdb copy is limited to in-frame clones, with some not included. The sample shows about 62,000 clones, about four fifths of them seen only once. Sequenced material: PBMCs, taken before any cancer treatment. Every receptor here comes from a man between 40 and 69 years old with stage II lung adenocarcinoma.

This clone has just a few counts. The genes are TRBV2 and TRBJ1-5; D gene ambiguous. V was cut by 6 bases and J by 2 bases, with 14 bases left in between. CDR3 size: 15 residues. Germline values: CDR1 SNHLY, CDR2 FYNNEI. CDR3 residues: CASRWSDEGNQPQHF. CDR3 DNA: TGTGCCAGCAGATGGTCAGACGAGGGCAATCAGCCCCAGCATTTT.

CDR3 DNA sequence: TGTGCCAGCTCATCCGGGACAGGAGCCTACGAGCAGTACTTC. This gives the protein CASSSGTGAYEQYF. The chain carries TRBV18 and TRBJ2-7, with TRBD1 matching over 8 bases. The CDR3 totals 14 residues. CDR1 is KGHSH and CDR2 is LQKENI in the germline V gene. The V segment lost 5 bases and the J segment 2 bases; nucleotides outside the gene matches: 5. The full variable domain, its missing parts supplied by reference TRBV18 and TRBJ2-7, is NAGVMQNPRHLVRRRGQEARLRCSPMKGHSHVYWYRQLPEEGLKFMVYLQKENIIDESGMPKERFSAEFPKEGPSILRIQQVVRGDSAAYFCASSSGTGAYEQYFGPGTRLTVT.

The chain employs TRBV6-5 and TRBJ2-5, with TRBD2 matching 8 bases. The germline V gene has CDR1 MNHEY and CDR2 SVGAGI. The CDR3 is made up of 15 amino acids. Trimming at V came to 10 bases and at J to 5 bases, leaving 15 bases not matched to a gene. The CDR3 region has the DNA TGTGCCACCACCCGCGGCCCGGGAGGGGGGGAGACCCAGTACTTC. It is translated as CATTRGPGGGETQYF.

The V gene is TRBV5-1, the J gene TRBJ1-1, with D tentatively TRBD1 (6 bases). This CDR3 is 15 amino acids long. The germline V and J ends were trimmed by 6 bases and 4 bases, with 19 bases remaining between them. Germline V gives CDR1 SGHRS, CDR2 YFSETQ. CDR3 in amino acids: CASNPRGDIGTEAFF. CDR3 DNA sequence: TGCGCCAGCAACCCGAGAGGGGACATAGGCACTGAAGCTTTCTTT.

V gene TRBV6-5 combines with J gene TRBJ2-7, with D possibly matching TRBD1 (8 bases). Germline V gene lookup returns CDR1 MNHEY and CDR2 SVGAGI. V lost 6 bases and J 10 bases, leaving 16 bases between the germline ends. The CDR3 is 12 residues long. The CDR3 sequence is CASRSTGGEQYF. DNA of the CDR3: TGTGCCAGCAGGTCCACAGGGGGGGAACAGTACTTC.

Only a few counts were recorded for this clone. V is TRBV6-1 and J is TRBJ2-7; D remains ambiguous. The V end lost 4 bases, the J end lost 0 bases, and 13 bases lay between the germline ends. CDR1 and CDR2 (germline): MNHNS, SASEGT. The CDR3 is made up of 15 amino acids. For the CDR3, the DNA is TGTGCCAGCAGTGCAAATCCACAGCCCTCCTACGAGCAGTACTTC. Translation gives CASSANPQPSYEQYF.